This is a list of T cell receptor beta chains from one sample in a study of blood T cell repertoires in COVID-19. The data were produced by immunoSEQ multiplex PCR, yet TCRdb's version contains in-frame clones alone and is incomplete. The sample lists tens of thousands of clones; 80% to 90% were seen once. Sequencing input: peripheral blood. These receptors all come from a human donor in a cohort sampled during active COVID-19. The CDR3 runs from the conserved cysteine through the conserved F or W. Fields, in order: clone size, V gene, CDR3 length, D gene, J gene, CDR3 DNA, CDR3 protein. The D gene is left open where the match is weak. Clone size is shown for a subset of rows, as once, few, many or a class of expanded clone.

>-|TRBV19|16|TRBD1|TRBJ1-2
TGTGCCAGTGGAGAACGGGACAGACTCTCTAACTATGGCTACACCTTC
CASGERDRLSNYGYTF
>-|TRBV7-2|15|TRBD1|TRBJ2-5
TGTGCCAGCAGCGCGGACAGGGGGATTTACGAGACCCAGTACTTC
CASSADRGIYETQYF
>-|TRBV27|13|-|TRBJ2-5
TGTGCCAGCAGTTTCTTCAGCCAAGAGACCCAGTACTTC
CASSFFSQETQYF
>-|TRBV19|15|TRBD1|TRBJ2-5
TGTGCCAGTAGTATAAGGTCAGGGGGCGAGGGGACCCAGTACTTC
CASSIRSGGEGTQYF
>-|TRBV15|16|-|TRBJ1-2
TGTGCCACCAGCAGAGACACCCAAACAGTTAACTATGGCTACACCTTC
CATSRDTQTVNYGYTF
>-|TRBV5-5|15|TRBD1|TRBJ2-5
TGTGCCAGCAGCTGGACAGGGGCTACCCAAGAGACCCAGTACTTC
CASSWTGATQETQYF
>-|TRBV2|13|-|TRBJ1-2
TGTGCCAGCACCGAGGGGGTAGACTATGGCTACACCTTC
CASTEGVDYGYTF
>-|TRBV6-2/TRBV6-3|16|TRBD2|TRBJ2-5
TGTGCCAGCAGTTACTCGAGGCTAGCGGGTGGAGAGACCCAGTACTTC
CASSYSRLAGGETQYF
>-|TRBV6-2/TRBV6-3|17|TRBD2|TRBJ2-3
TGTGCCAGCAGTTACCTAGCGGGGGGGCCGGACGAAGATACGCAGTATTTT
CASSYLAGGPDEDTQYF
>-|TRBV7-2|13|TRBD2|TRBJ2-7
TGTGCCAGCAGGCCCGGGGGGAACTACGAGCAGTACTTC
CASRPGGNYEQYF
>-|TRBV9|18|-|TRBJ1-6
TGTGCCAGCAGCGTAGCCCCATCCGGGGGGTACGATAATTCACCCCTCCACTTT
CASSVAPSGGYDNSPLHF
>-|TRBV28|15|-|TRBJ2-3
TGTGCCAGCAGTTTACCGACAAGACACACAGATACGCAGTATTTT
CASSLPTRHTDTQYF
>-|TRBV5-4|14|-|TRBJ2-5
TGTGCCAGCAGCTTGGCAGCGGTTCAAGAGACCCAGTACTTC
CASSLAAVQETQYF
>-|TRBV4-2|16|-|TRBJ1-2
TGTGCCAGCAGCCAAGATCTCGCAGGGTGGGACTATGGCTACACCTTC
CASSQDLAGWDYGYTF
>-|TRBV19|14|TRBD1|TRBJ2-2
TGTGCCAGTAGTAGGACAGGGGACGCCGGGGAGCTGTTTTTT
CASSRTGDAGELFF
>-|TRBV5-6|12|TRBD2|TRBJ2-7
TGTGCCAGCAGCCGGGGAGGGAACGAGCAGTACTTC
CASSRGGNEQYF
>-|TRBV11-3|14|-|TRBJ1-6
TGTGCCAGCAGCACCGGGGGGGATAATTCACCCCTCCACTTT
CASSTGGDNSPLHF
>-|TRBV7-8|13|-|TRBJ2-7
TGTGCCAGCAGTCCCCGAACGGGCTACGAGCAGTACTTC
CASSPRTGYEQYF
>-|TRBV30|13|-|TRBJ1-5
TGTGCCTGGAGCCAGGGTTTGGATCAGCCCCAGCATTTT
CAWSQGLDQPQHF
>-|TRBV7-3|14|TRBD2|TRBJ2-5
TGTGCCAGCAGCCACTCACGGGGGGAAGAGACCCAGTACTTC
CASSHSRGEETQYF
>-|TRBV5-6|16|TRBD1|TRBJ1-3
TGTGCCAGCAGCTGGTGGGACAGGGGGGTCGGAAACACCATATATTTT
CASSWWDRGVGNTIYF
>-|TRBV30|14|-|TRBJ2-7
TGTGCCTGGAGTATTGGGCAGCCCGTCGGCGAGCAGTACTTC
CAWSIGQPVGEQYF
>-|TRBV7-2|14|-|TRBJ2-5
TGTGCCAGCAGCTTAGCGACAGGAGAAGAGACCCAGTACTTC
CASSLATGEETQYF
>-|TRBV6-2/TRBV6-3|15|TRBD1|TRBJ2-5
TGTGCCAGCAGTGCCGTGACAGGGGTGGGGGAGACCCAGTACTTC
CASSAVTGVGETQYF
>-|TRBV19|14|-|TRBJ2-7
TGTGCCAGTAGTATTGGTCTAGAACCCTACGAGCAGTACTTC
CASSIGLEPYEQYF
>-|TRBV28|14|-|TRBJ2-7
TGTGCCAGCAGTTTATCAGGCAGATCCTACGAGCAGTACTTC
CASSLSGRSYEQYF
>-|TRBV5-1|12|-|TRBJ2-1
TGCGCCAGCAGCGGCGACACCGGTGAGCAGTTCTTC
CASSGDTGEQFF
>-|TRBV24-1|16|-|TRBJ2-1
TGTGCCACCAGTGATCGGTCCCACGCGGTTGGCAATGAGCAGTTCTTC
CATSDRSHAVGNEQFF
>-|TRBV7-9|13|-|TRBJ2-5
TGTGCCAGCAGCCTTCTGAGGGAGGAGACCCAGTACTTC
CASSLLREETQYF
>-|TRBV10-3|15|-|TRBJ2-2
TGTGCCATCAGTGAGTCGACGGAGTATGCCGGGGAGCTGTTTTTT
CAISESTEYAGELFF
>-|TRBV3-1/TRBV3-2|14|-|TRBJ1-1
TGTGCCAGCAGCCGCAGGGGCCCGGGCACTGAAGCTTTCTTT
CASSRRGPGTEAFF
>few|TRBV7-2|14|TRBD2|TRBJ2-7
TGTGCCAGCAGCCTCTCGGGGGGGGCGTACGAGCAGTACTTC
CASSLSGGAYEQYF
>-|TRBV3-1/TRBV3-2|14|-|TRBJ1-5
TGTGCCAGCAGCCAAGAAAGGGGGGGGCGGCCCCAGCATTTT
CASSQERGGRPQHF
>-|TRBV6-5|14|TRBD1|TRBJ1-2
TGTGCCAGCAGTAGACAGGGGTGGAACTATGGCTACACCTTC
CASSRQGWNYGYTF
>once|TRBV6-5|14|-|TRBJ2-3
TGTGCCAGCAGTTACCCGGGGGTGCCCGATACGCAGTATTTT
CASSYPGVPDTQYF
>-|TRBV2|13|-|TRBJ1-1
TGTGCCAGCAGAGCACAGGGTAACACTGAAGCTTTCTTT
CASRAQGNTEAFF
>-|TRBV5-1|15|TRBD1|TRBJ2-2
TGCGCCAGCAGCCCGGACAGGCGAGATACCGGGGAGCTGTTTTTT
CASSPDRRDTGELFF
>-|TRBV6-6|16|TRBD1|TRBJ2-7
TGTGCCAGCAGTTACTCTACAGGGGCGTCATCCTACGAGCAGTACTTC
CASSYSTGASSYEQYF
>-|TRBV10-3|14|TRBD1|TRBJ2-3
TGTGCCATCAGTGGACAGGGTAGCACAGATACGCAGTATTTT
CAISGQGSTDTQYF
>once|TRBV5-1|16|TRBD2|TRBJ2-5
TGCGCCAGCAGCTTGGCCGGGGTAGCGGGACAAGAGACCCAGTACTTC
CASSLAGVAGQETQYF
>-|TRBV10-1|17|-|TRBJ2-7
TGCGCCAGCAGTGAGATGCGCGGAGGGTCTAGCTCCTACGAGCAGTACTTC
CASSEMRGGSSSYEQYF
>once|TRBV9|15|TRBD1|TRBJ1-4
TGTGCCAGCAGCGGAACCGGGACAGGGGACGAAAAACTGTTTTTT
CASSGTGTGDEKLFF
>-|TRBV30|15|-|TRBJ1-6
TGTGCCTGGAGCAGATCGAGACTGAATAATTCACCCCTCCACTTT
CAWSRSRLNNSPLHF
>few|TRBV19|15|-|TRBJ1-1
TGTGCCAGTAGTAACTCCGGGGGGGTGAACACTGAAGCTTTCTTT
CASSNSGGVNTEAFF
>-|TRBV12-3/TRBV12-4|12|-|TRBJ1-1
TGTGCCAGCAGCACCACAGGGCTGGTAGCTTTCTTT
CASSTTGLVAFF
>-|TRBV15|16|-|TRBJ2-2
TGTGCCACCAGCAGCTACAAGGGACAAGACACCGGGGAGCTGTTTTTT
CATSSYKGQDTGELFF
>-|TRBV4-2|16|TRBD1|TRBJ2-1
TGTGCCAGCAGCCAGGCGACAGGGAGCTCCTACAATGAGCAGTTCTTC
CASSQATGSSYNEQFF
>-|TRBV5-1|14|TRBD1|TRBJ2-7
TGCGCCAGCAGCCGCGATACAGGGGTGGACGAGCAGTACTTC
CASSRDTGVDEQYF
>-|TRBV4-2|15|TRBD1|TRBJ1-2
TGTGCCAGCAGCCCGCCGGGACAGGGTTACGATGGCTACACCTTC
CASSPPGQGYDGYTF
>-|TRBV19|12|TRBD1|TRBJ1-2
TGTGCCAGCCGAGGGGGCATAAATGGCTACACCTTC
CASRGGINGYTF
>-|TRBV5-1|16|-|TRBJ2-3
TGCGCCAGCAGATCCACCCTAGTTCCTAGCACAGATACGCAGTATTTT
CASRSTLVPSTDTQYF
>-|TRBV30|14|-|TRBJ1-4
TGTGCCTGGAGTTTGACTGCAACTAATGAAAAACTGTTTTTT
CAWSLTATNEKLFF
>-|TRBV7-8|15|TRBD2|TRBJ2-7
TGTGCCAGCAGCAATAGCGGGAGCAGTTACCACGAGCAGTACTTC
CASSNSGSSYHEQYF
>few|TRBV29-1|13|-|TRBJ2-7
TGCAGCGTTACAGGGTACGATTCCTACGAGCAGTACTTC
CSVTGYDSYEQYF
>once|TRBV10-3|19|-|TRBJ2-7
TGTGCCACTGGCCTATCACAAGTAACTGGGGGGGGGCAGATGTACGAGCAGTACTTC
CATGLSQVTGGGQMYEQYF
>-|TRBV11-3|14|-|TRBJ1-1
TGTGCCAGCAGCTCACGTCCGGGGAACACTGAAGCTTTCTTT
CASSSRPGNTEAFF
>-|TRBV3-1/TRBV3-2|14|-|TRBJ2-1
TGTGCCAGCAGCCAGAGCCCGAACTACAATGAGCAGTTCTTC
CASSQSPNYNEQFF
>-|TRBV19|15|-|TRBJ1-1
TGTGCCAGTAGTACACAGACAGGTCCCGGCGTGAAAGCTTTCTTT
CASSTQTGPGVKAFF